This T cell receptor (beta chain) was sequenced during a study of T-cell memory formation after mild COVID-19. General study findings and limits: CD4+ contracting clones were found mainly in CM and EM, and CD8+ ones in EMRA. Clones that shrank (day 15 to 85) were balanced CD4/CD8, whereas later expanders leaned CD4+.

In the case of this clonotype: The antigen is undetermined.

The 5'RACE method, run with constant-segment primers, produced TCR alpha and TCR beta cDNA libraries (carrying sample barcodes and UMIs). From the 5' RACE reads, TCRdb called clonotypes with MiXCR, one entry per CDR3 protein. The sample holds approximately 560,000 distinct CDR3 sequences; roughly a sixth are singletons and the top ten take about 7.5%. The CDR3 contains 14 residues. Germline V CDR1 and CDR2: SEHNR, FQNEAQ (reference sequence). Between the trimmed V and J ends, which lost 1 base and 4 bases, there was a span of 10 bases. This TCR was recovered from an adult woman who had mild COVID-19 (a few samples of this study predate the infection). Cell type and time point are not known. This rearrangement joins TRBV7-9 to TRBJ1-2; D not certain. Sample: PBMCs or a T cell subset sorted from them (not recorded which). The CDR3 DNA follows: TGTGCCAGCAGCTTAGAGCCGGGGAGCTATGGCTACACCTTC. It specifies CASSLEPGSYGYTF.